This entry features one T cell receptor beta chain sequence. This entry is derived from a study of blood T cell repertoires in COVID-19. The wider study: T cells, B-cell-depleted T cells, or PBMCs provided the cDNA or gDNA that served as material.

Germline V CDR1 and CDR2: SGHDN, FVKESK. The CDR3 is 13 amino acids. V gave up 4 bases and J gave up 14 bases, with 20 bases separating them. Sequencing used immunoSEQ multiplex PCR; TCRdb keeps in-frame clones, though not all of them. This table holds roughly 110,000 clones, roughly 90% found once. The receptor comes from a man aged 35 to 55 with active or convalescent COVID-19. The chain carries TRBV14 and TRBJ1-2, with D unclear. The sequencing sample was made of peripheral blood. CDR3 in DNA: TGTGCCAGCAGCCCCCAAGGTCAGCGCGAGGTTACCTTC. Encoded protein: CASSPQGQREVTF.